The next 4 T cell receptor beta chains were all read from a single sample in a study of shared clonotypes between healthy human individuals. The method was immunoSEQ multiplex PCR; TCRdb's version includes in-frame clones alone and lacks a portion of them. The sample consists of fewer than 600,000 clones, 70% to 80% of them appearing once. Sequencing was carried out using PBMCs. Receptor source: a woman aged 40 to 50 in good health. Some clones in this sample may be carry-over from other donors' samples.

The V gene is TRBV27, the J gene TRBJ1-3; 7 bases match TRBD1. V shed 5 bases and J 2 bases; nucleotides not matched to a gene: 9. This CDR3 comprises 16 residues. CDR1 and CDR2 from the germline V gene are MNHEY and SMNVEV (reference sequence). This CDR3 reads CASSRVGQEPGNTIYF. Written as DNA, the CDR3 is TGTGCCAGCAGTAGGGTAGGACAGGAGCCTGGAAACACCATATATTTT.

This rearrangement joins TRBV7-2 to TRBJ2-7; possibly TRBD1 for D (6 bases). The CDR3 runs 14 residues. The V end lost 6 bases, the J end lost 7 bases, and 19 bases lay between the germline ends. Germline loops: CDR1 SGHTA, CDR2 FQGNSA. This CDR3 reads CASRTTGYLREQYF. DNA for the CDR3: TGTGCCAGCAGGACAACAGGGTACCTACGAGAGCAGTACTTC.

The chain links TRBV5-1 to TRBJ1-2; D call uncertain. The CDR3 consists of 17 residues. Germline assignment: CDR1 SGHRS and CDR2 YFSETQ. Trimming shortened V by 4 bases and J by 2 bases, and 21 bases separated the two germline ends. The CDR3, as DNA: TGCGCCAGCAGCCCGACAAACTACGGACGGGGAAACTATGGCTACACCTTC. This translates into CASSPTNYGRGNYGYTF.

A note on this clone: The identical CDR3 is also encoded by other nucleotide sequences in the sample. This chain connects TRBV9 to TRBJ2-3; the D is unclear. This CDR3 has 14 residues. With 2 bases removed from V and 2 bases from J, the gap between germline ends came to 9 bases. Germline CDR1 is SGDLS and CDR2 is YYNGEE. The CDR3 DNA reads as TGTGCCAGCAGCGTGGTGGGCAACACAGATACGCAGTATTTT. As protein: CASSVVGNTDTQYF.